A selection of T cell receptor beta chains follows, all from one sample in a study of blood T cell repertoires in COVID-19. Method: immunoSEQ multiplex PCR; TCRdb's copy keeps in-frame clones and lacks some. This table has some 200,000 clones, roughly four fifths appearing once. Sequencing input: peripheral blood. These TCRs come from an elderly woman with COVID-19, enrolled during active disease. Both conserved end residues are trimmed from each CDR3.

CDR3 protein | J gene | V gene
ASSPRQGNEAF | TRBJ1-1 | TRBV23-1
ASSGTIASYEQY | TRBJ2-7 | TRBV28
ASSVGGEGYGYT | TRBJ1-2 | TRBV9
ASGQYSGANVLT | TRBJ2-6 | TRBV5-4
ASSVVGGPYNEQF | TRBJ2-1 | TRBV9
ASSQDRSGGGYT | TRBJ1-2 | TRBV3-1/TRBV3-2
ASSPLGRGETQY | TRBJ2-5 | TRBV7-9
ASSPGQGYGYT | TRBJ1-2 | TRBV9
ASSSGQGKTEAF | TRBJ1-1 | TRBV3-1/TRBV3-2
ASSPGQGLFNEQF | TRBJ2-1 | TRBV7-2
ASSPDRDHTGELF | TRBJ2-2 | TRBV2
ASSLRGAGSETEAF | TRBJ1-1 | TRBV7-2
ASSVSQGGQPQH | TRBJ1-5 | TRBV19
ASSQMGGDTEAF | TRBJ1-1 | TRBV3-1/TRBV3-2
ASSQGRADTQY | TRBJ2-3 | TRBV4-2
ASSSRHGRSYEQY | TRBJ2-7 | TRBV6-5
ASSLSSGILSGNTIY | TRBJ1-3 | TRBV28
ASSSGTGPSYEQY | TRBJ2-7 | TRBV5-4
ASSIWTVRNTIY | TRBJ1-3 | TRBV19
ASSVGGGPLHEETQY | TRBJ2-5 | TRBV9
ASSFSGGRRNTGELF | TRBJ2-2 | TRBV28
ASSFSRTSEAF | TRBJ1-1 | TRBV11-2
ARTLKAGNTEAF | TRBJ1-1 | TRBV5-3
ASSRQGDTRNSPLH | TRBJ1-6 | TRBV5-4
ASSLDAALAGVRGNEQF | TRBJ2-1 | TRBV11-2
ASSSLRTSGTGELF | TRBJ2-2 | TRBV27
ASSLAQGVGQPQH | TRBJ1-5 | TRBV7-9
AISWDRGSVAF | TRBJ1-1 | TRBV10-3
ASRQGISTNEKLF | TRBJ1-4 | TRBV7-2
ASSSQGSYNEQF | TRBJ2-1 | TRBV7-2
ASSLSLAGSTGELF | TRBJ2-2 | TRBV7-3
ASSFPVGGTEAF | TRBJ1-1 | TRBV11-1
ASSSRDVYGYT | TRBJ1-2 | TRBV5-4
ASSRDRAFYEQY | TRBJ2-7 | TRBV5-4
ASSLGRVTEAF | TRBJ1-1 | TRBV11-2
ASSLGGPPYGYT | TRBJ1-2 | TRBV28
ASSQDFRGGVYGYT | TRBJ1-2 | TRBV4-2
ASSGQGRNYGYT | TRBJ1-2 | TRBV9
ASTDEGSFRGQPQH | TRBJ1-5 | TRBV28
ASSLVGRGGQEY | TRBJ2-3 | TRBV5-6
ASRLEWSSYNEQF | TRBJ2-1 | TRBV2
ASSDGGGNYGYT | TRBJ1-2 | TRBV25-1
ASSQDGTGGYDGELF | TRBJ2-2 | TRBV4-2
ASSLGLAGFQETQY | TRBJ2-5 | TRBV7-8
ASSIGEYSNTNTQY | TRBJ2-3 | TRBV19
ASSTGPSGGYNEQF | TRBJ2-1 | TRBV5-1
ASRGQGDYGYT | TRBJ1-2 | TRBV6-6
ASSPELRMRQASNEKLF | TRBJ1-4 | TRBV7-2
ASSRGQNNEQF | TRBJ2-1 | TRBV7-2
ASSLLGGSGDTQY | TRBJ2-3 | TRBV27
ASSLTGFAEAF | TRBJ1-1 | TRBV6-5
ASSFGTSGYNEQF | TRBJ2-1 | TRBV7-9
ASSVGSGSAGELF | TRBJ2-2 | TRBV7-9
ASSRWTGAVSGANVLT | TRBJ2-6 | TRBV4-1
ASSGGTGYQPQH | TRBJ1-5 | TRBV27
ASSLVEETTQY | TRBJ2-5 | TRBV11-2
ASSVASRGRETQY | TRBJ2-5 | TRBV9